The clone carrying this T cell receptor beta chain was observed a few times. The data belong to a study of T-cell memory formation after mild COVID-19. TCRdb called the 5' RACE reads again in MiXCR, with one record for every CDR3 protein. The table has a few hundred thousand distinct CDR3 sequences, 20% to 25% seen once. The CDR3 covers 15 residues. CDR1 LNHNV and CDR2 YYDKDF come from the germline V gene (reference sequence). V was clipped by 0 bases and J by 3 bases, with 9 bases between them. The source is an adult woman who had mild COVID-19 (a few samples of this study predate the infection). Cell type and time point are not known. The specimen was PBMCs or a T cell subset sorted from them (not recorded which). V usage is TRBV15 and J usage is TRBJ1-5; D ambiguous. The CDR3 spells CATSRDRNLNQPQHF. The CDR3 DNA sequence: TGTGCCACCAGCAGAGATAGGAATCTCAATCAGCCCCAGCATTTT.